Each of the 14 T cell receptor beta chains below was sequenced from the same sample in a study of T cell responses to AZD1222 COVID-19 vaccine. The protocol was immunoSEQ multiplex PCR, while the TCRdb copy is restricted to in-frame clones and leaves out a portion. The sample yields 85,000 to 130,000 clones, 85% to 90% seen once. Here the sequenced sample was peripheral blood, taken on day 0 of AZD1222 vaccination. These receptor sequences come from an adult in good health.

V gene TRBV11-2 combines with J gene TRBJ2-1, with a tentative D call TRBD2 (5 bases). Germline loops: CDR1 SGHAT, CDR2 FQNNGV. This CDR3 has 17 amino acids. V shed 1 base and J shed 0 bases, with 13 bases lying between them. Here the CDR3 reads CASSLGWTLVSYNEQFF. The CDR3 coding sequence is TGTGCCAGCAGCTTAGGGTGGACTTTAGTCTCCTACAATGAGCAGTTCTTC.

The chain recombines TRBV14 with TRBJ1-5, with no clear D. V lost 0 bases and J 15 bases, leaving 12 bases between the germline ends. Germline V gene sequence: CDR1 SGHDN, CDR2 FVKESK. The CDR3 extends over 12 amino acids. The CDR3 DNA sequence: TGTGCCAGCAGCCAAGATCTTAGGATTCTGCATTTT. It encodes CASSQDLRILHF.

The rearrangement joins TRBV18 to TRBJ1-5; 12 bases are shared with TRBD1. Trimming took 2 bases from V and 6 from J; bases not matched to a gene: 5. The germline V gene encodes CDR1 KGHSH and CDR2 LQKENI. This CDR3 contains 16 residues. This CDR3 reads CASSPGTGGSTQPQHF. CDR3 in DNA: TGTGCCAGCTCACCAGGGACAGGGGGCAGTACTCAGCCCCAGCATTTT.

CDR3 protein: CSVAQGREAFF. The CDR3 DNA reads as TGCAGCGTTGCACAGGGGCGTGAAGCTTTCTTT. This sequence joins TRBV29-1 and TRBJ1-1; 7 bases are shared with TRBD1. V shed 4 bases and J 7 bases; nucleotides not matched to a gene: 3. The CDR3 extends over 11 amino acids. The germline gives CDR1 SQVTM, CDR2 ANQGSEA.

CDR3 protein: CASGRGQGTDTQYF. The DNA of the CDR3 is TGCGCCAGCGGCCGGGGACAGGGGACAGATACGCAGTATTTT. The chain recombines TRBV5-1 with TRBJ2-3, with 10 nucleotides matching TRBD1. Germline CDR1 and CDR2: SGHRS and YFSETQ. This CDR3 has 14 residues. The trim removed 7 bases at V and 3 bases at J, leaving 5 bases unmatched.

This chain uses TRBV12-3 or TRBV12-4 with TRBJ1-1; no definite D call. This CDR3 has 13 amino acids. V was trimmed by 6 bases and J by 6 bases, leaving 14 bases between them. CDR3 nucleotide sequence: TGTGCCAGCAGCCGGGCCGGGAGGGCTGAAGCTTTCTTT. Translating gives CASSRAGRAEAFF.

The chain employs TRBV2 and TRBJ1-2, with D perhaps matching TRBD1 (5 bases). This CDR3 is built from 15 residues. The germline gives CDR1 SNHLY, CDR2 FYNNEI. V was clipped by 5 bases and J by 7 bases, with 20 bases between them. The CDR3 DNA reads as TGTGCCAGCAGTTTGATCCCCTCGGGGGAACGTGGCTACACCTTC. It specifies CASSLIPSGERGYTF.

This clone appeared a single time. The chain joins TRBV2 to TRBJ2-7; no reliable D call. The V gene lost 5 bases and the J gene lost 7 bases, with 15 bases spanning the gap. The CDR3 length is 13 residues. The germline V gene encodes CDR1 SNHLY and CDR2 FYNNEI. The CDR3 here is CASSPWERREQYF. DNA for the CDR3: TGTGCCAGCAGTCCCTGGGAACGAAGGGAGCAGTACTTC.

Many counts were recorded for this clone. This sequence joins TRBV14 and TRBJ2-3, with TRBD2 identical over 9 bases. V shed 4 bases and J 4 bases; nucleotides not matched to a gene: 9. This CDR3 contains 16 residues. Per the germline V gene, CDR1 is SGHDN and CDR2 is FVKESK. CDR3 protein: CASSPTSGFPSDTQYF. CDR3 coding DNA: TGTGCCAGCAGCCCGACTAGCGGATTTCCTTCAGATACGCAGTATTTT.

The chain couples TRBV5-1 to TRBJ1-2, with D possibly TRBD1 on 5 matching bases. This CDR3 is built from 16 residues. Germline loops: CDR1 SGHRS, CDR2 YFSETQ. V was cut by 0 bases and J by 4 bases, with 16 bases left in between. In DNA, the CDR3 is TGCGCCAGCAGCTTGGGGGGGTTAGGAGGCGGCTATGGCTACACCTTC. The encoded protein is CASSLGGLGGGYGYTF.

This chain uses TRBV3-1 (or the pseudogene TRBV3-2) with TRBJ1-1; D gene uncertain. The CDR3 consists of 14 residues. CDR1 and CDR2 (germline): LGHDT, YNNKEL (reference sequence). Deletions cut 1 base from V and 6 bases from J, with 12 bases between. CDR3 nucleotide sequence: TGTGCCAGCAGCCAAGTCGAAGGGTACGCTGAAGCTTTCTTT. This gives the protein CASSQVEGYAEAFF.

This clone has only one observation. Sequence at one end of the junction differs from germline and may be a read error. J is TRBJ1-1 and V is TRBV6-5, with D possibly matching TRBD1 (5 bases). The CDR3 is made up of 15 amino acids. CDR1 and CDR2 from the germline V gene are MNHEY and SVGAGI. In nucleotides, the CDR3 is TGTGCCAGCAGTTACTCGGGGGGGATGAATACTGAAGCTTTCTTT. It encodes CASSYSGGMNTEAFF.

The chain is built from TRBV12-3 or TRBV12-4 and TRBJ1-4; D gene ambiguous. V was shortened by 3 bases and J by 7 bases, with 3 bases between the two germline ends. This CDR3 spans 11 amino acids. DNA of the CDR3: TGTGCCAGCAGTTTGGGTGAAAAACTGTTTTTT. This translates into CASSLGEKLFF.

V is TRBV29-1 and J is TRBJ2-3; D is possibly TRBD2 (6 bases). This CDR3 is 13 amino acids long. V shed 7 bases and J shed 3 bases, with 14 bases lying between them. The germline V gene encodes CDR1 SQVTM and CDR2 ANQGSEA. CDR3 sequence: CSGAGFSTDTQYF. The CDR3 nucleotides read TGCAGCGGAGCGGGTTTCAGTACAGATACGCAGTATTTT.